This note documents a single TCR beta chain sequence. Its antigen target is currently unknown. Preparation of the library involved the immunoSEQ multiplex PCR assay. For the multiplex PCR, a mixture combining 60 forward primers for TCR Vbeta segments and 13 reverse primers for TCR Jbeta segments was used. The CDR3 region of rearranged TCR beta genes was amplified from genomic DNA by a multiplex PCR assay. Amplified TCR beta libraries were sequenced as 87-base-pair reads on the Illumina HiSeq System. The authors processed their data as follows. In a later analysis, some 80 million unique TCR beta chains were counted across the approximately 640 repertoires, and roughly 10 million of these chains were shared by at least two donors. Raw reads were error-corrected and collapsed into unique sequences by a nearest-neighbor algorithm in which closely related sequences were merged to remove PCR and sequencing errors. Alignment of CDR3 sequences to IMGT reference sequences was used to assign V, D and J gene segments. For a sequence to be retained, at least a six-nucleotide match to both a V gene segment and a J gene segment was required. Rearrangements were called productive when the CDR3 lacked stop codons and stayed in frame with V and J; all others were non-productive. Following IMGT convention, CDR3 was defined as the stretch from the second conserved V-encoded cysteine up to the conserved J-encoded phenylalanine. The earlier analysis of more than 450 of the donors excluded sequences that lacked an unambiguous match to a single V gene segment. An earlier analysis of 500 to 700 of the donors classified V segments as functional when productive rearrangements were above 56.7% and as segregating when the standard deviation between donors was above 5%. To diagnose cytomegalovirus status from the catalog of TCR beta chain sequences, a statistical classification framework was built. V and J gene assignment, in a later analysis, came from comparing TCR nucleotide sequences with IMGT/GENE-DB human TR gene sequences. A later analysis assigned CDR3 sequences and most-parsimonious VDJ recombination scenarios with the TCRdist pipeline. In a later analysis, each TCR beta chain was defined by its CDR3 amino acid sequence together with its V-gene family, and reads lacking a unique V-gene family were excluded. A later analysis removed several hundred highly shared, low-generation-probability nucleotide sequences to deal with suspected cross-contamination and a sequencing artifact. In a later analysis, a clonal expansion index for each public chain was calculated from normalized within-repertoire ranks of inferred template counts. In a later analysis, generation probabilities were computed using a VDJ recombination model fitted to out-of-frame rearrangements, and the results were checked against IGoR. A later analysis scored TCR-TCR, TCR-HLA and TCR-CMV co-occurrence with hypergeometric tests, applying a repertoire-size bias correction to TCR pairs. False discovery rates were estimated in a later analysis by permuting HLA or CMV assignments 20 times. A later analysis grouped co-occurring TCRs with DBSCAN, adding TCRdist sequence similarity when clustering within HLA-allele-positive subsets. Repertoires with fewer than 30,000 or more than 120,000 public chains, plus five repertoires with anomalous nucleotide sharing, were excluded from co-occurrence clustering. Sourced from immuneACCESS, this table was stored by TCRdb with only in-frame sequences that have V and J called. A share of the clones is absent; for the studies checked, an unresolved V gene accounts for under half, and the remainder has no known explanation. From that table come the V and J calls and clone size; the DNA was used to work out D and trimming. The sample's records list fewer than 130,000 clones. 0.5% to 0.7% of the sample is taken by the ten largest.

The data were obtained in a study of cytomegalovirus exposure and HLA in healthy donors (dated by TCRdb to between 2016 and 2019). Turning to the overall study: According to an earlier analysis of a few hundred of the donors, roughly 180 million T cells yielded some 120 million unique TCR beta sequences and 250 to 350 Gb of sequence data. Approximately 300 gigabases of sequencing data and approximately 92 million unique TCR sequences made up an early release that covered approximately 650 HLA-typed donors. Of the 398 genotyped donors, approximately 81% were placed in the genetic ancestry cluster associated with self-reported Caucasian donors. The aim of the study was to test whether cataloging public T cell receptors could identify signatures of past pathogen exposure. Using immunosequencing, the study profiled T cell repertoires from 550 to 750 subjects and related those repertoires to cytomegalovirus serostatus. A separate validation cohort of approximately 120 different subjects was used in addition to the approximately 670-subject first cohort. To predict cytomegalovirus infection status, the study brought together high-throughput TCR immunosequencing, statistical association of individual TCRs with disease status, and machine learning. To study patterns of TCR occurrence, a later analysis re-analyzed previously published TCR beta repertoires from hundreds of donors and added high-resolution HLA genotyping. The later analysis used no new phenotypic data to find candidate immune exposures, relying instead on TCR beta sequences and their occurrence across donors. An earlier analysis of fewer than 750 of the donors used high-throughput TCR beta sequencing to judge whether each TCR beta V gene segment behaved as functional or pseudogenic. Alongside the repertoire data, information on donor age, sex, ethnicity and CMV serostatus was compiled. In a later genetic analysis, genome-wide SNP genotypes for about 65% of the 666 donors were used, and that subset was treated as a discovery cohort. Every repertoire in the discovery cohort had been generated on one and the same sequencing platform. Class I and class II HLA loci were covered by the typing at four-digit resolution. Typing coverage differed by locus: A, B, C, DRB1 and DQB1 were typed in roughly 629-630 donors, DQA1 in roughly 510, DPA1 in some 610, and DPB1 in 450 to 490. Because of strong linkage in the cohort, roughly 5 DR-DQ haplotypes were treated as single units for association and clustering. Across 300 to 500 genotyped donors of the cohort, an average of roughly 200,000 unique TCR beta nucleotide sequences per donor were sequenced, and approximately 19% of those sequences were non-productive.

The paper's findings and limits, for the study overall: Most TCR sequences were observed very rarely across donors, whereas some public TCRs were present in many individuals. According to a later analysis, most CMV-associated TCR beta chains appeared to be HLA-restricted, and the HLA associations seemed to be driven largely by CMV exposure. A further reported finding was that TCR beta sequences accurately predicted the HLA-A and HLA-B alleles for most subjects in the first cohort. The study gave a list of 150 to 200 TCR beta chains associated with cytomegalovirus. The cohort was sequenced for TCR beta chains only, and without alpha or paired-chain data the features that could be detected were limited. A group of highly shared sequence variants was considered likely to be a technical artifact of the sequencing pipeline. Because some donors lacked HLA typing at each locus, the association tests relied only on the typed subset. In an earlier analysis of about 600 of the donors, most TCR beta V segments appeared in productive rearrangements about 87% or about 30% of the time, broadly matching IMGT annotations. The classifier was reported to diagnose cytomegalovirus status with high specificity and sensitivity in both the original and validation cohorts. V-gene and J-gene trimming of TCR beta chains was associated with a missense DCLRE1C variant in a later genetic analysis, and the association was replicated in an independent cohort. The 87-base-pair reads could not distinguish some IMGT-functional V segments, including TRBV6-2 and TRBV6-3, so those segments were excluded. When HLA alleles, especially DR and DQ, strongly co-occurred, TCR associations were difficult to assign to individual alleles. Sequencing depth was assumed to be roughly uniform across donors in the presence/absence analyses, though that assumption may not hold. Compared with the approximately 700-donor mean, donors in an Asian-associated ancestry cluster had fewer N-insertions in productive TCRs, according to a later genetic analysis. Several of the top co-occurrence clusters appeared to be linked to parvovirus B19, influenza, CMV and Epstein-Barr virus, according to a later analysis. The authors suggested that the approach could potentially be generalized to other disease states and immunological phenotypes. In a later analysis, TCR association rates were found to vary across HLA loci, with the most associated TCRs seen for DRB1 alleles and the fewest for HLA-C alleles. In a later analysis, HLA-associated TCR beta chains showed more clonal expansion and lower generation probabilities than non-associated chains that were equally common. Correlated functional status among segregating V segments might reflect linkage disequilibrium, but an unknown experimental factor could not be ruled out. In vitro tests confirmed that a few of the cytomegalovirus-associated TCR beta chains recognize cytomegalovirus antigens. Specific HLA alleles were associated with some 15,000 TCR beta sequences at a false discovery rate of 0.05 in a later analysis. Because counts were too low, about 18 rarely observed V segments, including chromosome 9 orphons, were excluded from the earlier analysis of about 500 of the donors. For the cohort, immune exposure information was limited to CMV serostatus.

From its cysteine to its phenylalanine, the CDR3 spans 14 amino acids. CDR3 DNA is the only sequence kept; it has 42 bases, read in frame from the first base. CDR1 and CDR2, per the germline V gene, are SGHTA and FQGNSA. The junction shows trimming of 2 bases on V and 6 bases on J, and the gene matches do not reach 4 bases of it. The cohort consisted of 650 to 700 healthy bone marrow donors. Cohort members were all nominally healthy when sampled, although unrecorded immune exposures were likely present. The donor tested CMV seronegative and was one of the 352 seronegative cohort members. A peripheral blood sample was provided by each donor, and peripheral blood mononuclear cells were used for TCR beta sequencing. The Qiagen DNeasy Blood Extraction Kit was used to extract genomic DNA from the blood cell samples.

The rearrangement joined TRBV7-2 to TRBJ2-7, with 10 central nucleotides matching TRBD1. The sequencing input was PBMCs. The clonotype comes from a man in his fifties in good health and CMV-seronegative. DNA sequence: TGTGCCAGCAGCTTATCCGGGACAGGGGCCGAGCAGTACTTC. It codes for CASSLSGTGAEQYF.